Listed here are 30 T cell receptor beta chains from one sample, sequenced in a study of cytomegalovirus exposure and HLA in healthy donors. It was with 60 Vbeta and 13 Jbeta primers that the PCR ran. TCRdb's copy holds only in-frame clones and misses some; the assay was immunoSEQ multiplex PCR. Of 100,000 to 150,000 clones listed, around three quarters are singletons. Sequencing used PBMCs. All receptors derive from a woman aged 60-75 years in good health and CMV-seropositive.

A few counts support this clone. The chain recombines TRBV9 with TRBJ2-2, with TRBD2 matching 10 bases. Trimming removed 7 bases from V and 6 bases from J; junction bases left unmatched: 9. CDR1 and CDR2 from the germline V gene are SGDLS and YYNGEE. There are 15 residues in the CDR3. The CDR3 DNA reads as TGTGCCAGCGGGAGCGGGGGGGCCATCGCCGGGGAGCTGTTTTTT. Its translation: CASGSGGAIAGELFF.

The chain couples TRBV5-1 to TRBJ1-1, with D unresolved. The CDR3 is 14 residues long. V dropped 1 base and J dropped 0 bases, with 7 bases sitting between them. CDR1 and CDR2 (germline): SGHRS, YFSETQ. The chain's CDR3 is CASSLNTLNTEAFF. CDR3 coding DNA: TGCGCCAGCAGCTTGAACACCCTGAACACTGAAGCTTTCTTT.

The chain uses TRBV11-2 and TRBJ1-1, with D perhaps matching TRBD1 (5 bases). Trimming stripped 5 bases from V and 7 bases from J, with 17 bases between. The CDR3 runs to 14 residues. Per the germline V gene, CDR1 is SGHAT and CDR2 is FQNNGV. CDR3 DNA: TGTGCCAGCAGCCACTCAATCGGCAGGGATGAAGCTTTCTTT. Amino acid sequence: CASSHSIGRDEAFF.

The chain carries TRBV5-6 and TRBJ2-1; 11 bases align to TRBD1. This CDR3 has 14 amino acids. V shed 3 bases, J shed 7 bases, and the junction held 3 bases outside the gene matches. Germline values: CDR1 SGHDT, CDR2 YYEEEE. The CDR3 reads CASSSGQGANEQFF. The CDR3 coding sequence is TGTGCCAGCAGCTCCGGACAGGGGGCTAATGAGCAGTTCTTC. Complete variable domain (other parts from reference TRBV5-6 and TRBJ2-1): DAGVTQSPTHLIKTRGQQVTLRCSPKSGHDTVSWYQQALGQGPQFIFQYYEEEERQRGNFPDRFSGHQFPNYSSELNVNALLLGDSALYLCASSSGQGANEQFFGPGTRLTVL.

This sequence joins TRBV18 and TRBJ2-1; D is unclear. This CDR3 has 13 residues. V shed 6 bases and J shed 2 bases, with 8 bases lying between them. Germline CDR1 reads KGHSH; CDR2 reads LQKENI. The CDR3 DNA reads as TGTGCCAGCTCGCCTAGACCCTACAATGAGCAGTTCTTC. This gives the protein CASSPRPYNEQFF. Full variable domain (rest looked up from reference TRBV18 and TRBJ2-1): NAGVMQNPRHLVRRRGQEARLRCSPMKGHSHVYWYRQLPEEGLKFMVYLQKENIIDESGMPKERFSAEFPKEGPSILRIQQVVRGDSAAYFCASSPRPYNEQFFGPGTRLTVL.

The rearrangement joins TRBV7-9 to TRBJ1-3, with a tentative D call TRBD1 (5 bases). The length of the CDR3 is 14 residues. The germline gives CDR1 SEHNR, CDR2 FQNEAQ (reference sequence). The V gene lost 4 bases and the J gene lost 4 bases, with 11 bases spanning the gap. This chain's CDR3 is CASSYQGTGNTIYF. CDR3 bases: TGTGCCAGCAGCTACCAGGGAACCGGAAACACCATATATTTT.

CDR3 sequence reads: CASSIWDRRSQPQHF. Written as DNA, the CDR3 is TGTGCCAGTAGTATCTGGGACAGGAGGAGTCAGCCCCAGCATTTT. The rearrangement joins TRBV19 to TRBJ1-5; the match to TRBD1 covers 8 bases. With 3 bases clipped from V and 6 bases from J, the junction kept 7 bases outside the gene matches. CDR1 and CDR2 from the germline V gene are LNHDA and SQIVND (reference sequence). The CDR3 spans 15 residues. The variable domain in full, completed from reference TRBV19 and TRBJ1-5, reads DGGITQSPKYLFRKEGQNVTLSCEQNLNHDAMYWYRQDPGQGLRLIYYSQIVNDFQKGDIAEGYSVSREKKESFPLTVTSAQKNPTAFYLCASSIWDRRSQPQHFGDGTRLSIL.

The chain couples TRBV21-1 to TRBJ2-1; the D call TRBD1 from the table was never checked on the DNA. TRBV21-1 is noted as a pseudogene. The CDR3 has 20 amino acids. In DNA form, the CDR3 reads TGTGCCAGCAGCCCACGGATCCTACTTACGGACAGGGACCAGCGCAATGAGCAGTTCTTC. Residues: CASSPRILLTDRDQRNEQFF.

The chain has TRBV19 and TRBJ1-5, with D unclear. The CDR3 runs 15 residues. CDR1 and CDR2 (germline): LNHDA, SQIVND (reference sequence). The V gene lost 5 bases and the J gene lost 0 bases, with 11 bases spanning the gap. The CDR3 loop reads CASSLLTHSNQPQHF. The CDR3 bases are TGTGCCAGTAGTCTTTTGACACATAGCAATCAGCCCCAGCATTTT.

The chain has TRBV6-1 and TRBJ1-4; a weak D match, TRBD1 (5 bases). This CDR3 has 13 amino acids. Germline CDR1 MNHNS, CDR2 SASEGT. V was clipped by 11 bases and J by 5 bases, with 15 bases between them. CDR3 in amino acids: CASNGAPNEKLFF. The DNA for the CDR3 is TGTGCCTCCAATGGGGCCCCGAATGAAAAACTGTTTTTT.

The chain employs TRBV5-4 and TRBJ1-1; 8 nucleotides align to TRBD1. After removal of 2 bases from V and 3 bases from J, the junction contained 9 bases not matched to a gene. Per germline, CDR1 SGHNT and CDR2 YYREEE (reference sequence). This CDR3 spans 16 amino acids. The chain's CDR3 is CASSLPGSGQDTEAFF. In nucleotides, the CDR3 is TGTGCCAGCAGCTTACCGGGTTCGGGACAGGACACTGAAGCTTTCTTT. Full variable domain (rest looked up from reference TRBV5-4 and TRBJ1-1): ETGVTQSPTHLIKTRGQQVTLRCSSQSGHNTVSWYQQALGQGPQFIFQYYREEENGRGNFPPRFSGLQFPNYSSELNVNALELDDSALYLCASSLPGSGQDTEAFFGQGTRLTVV.

The chain combines TRBV18 with TRBJ1-1, with D possibly matching TRBD1 (5 bases). The CDR3 is 14 residues long. V dropped 3 bases and J dropped 8 bases, with 16 bases sitting between them. CDR1 is KGHSH, CDR2 LQKENI, per germline. This chain's CDR3 is CASSPGPRAREAFF. The CDR3 DNA sequence: TGTGCCAGCTCACCGGGGCCCCGGGCGCGGGAAGCTTTCTTT.

Note on this clone: Other DNA sequences from this sample encode an identical CDR3 as well. J is TRBJ1-5 and V is TRBV19, with no clear D. The CDR3 is 15 amino acids. V was clipped by 3 bases and J by 4 bases, with 13 bases between them. CDR1 and CDR2 (germline): LNHDA, SQIVND (reference sequence). The CDR3 protein is CASSIPGRGNQPQHF. The CDR3 DNA follows: TGTGCCAGTAGTATTCCCGGGCGAGGGAATCAGCCCCAGCATTTT.

This chain links TRBV7-6 with TRBJ1-2, with TRBD1 identical over 7 bases. V lost 2 bases to trimming and J lost 3 bases; unmatched junction nucleotides: 0. The CDR3 spans 13 residues. The germline V gene has CDR1 SGHVS and CDR2 FNYEAQ. The CDR3 sequence is CASSLTGDYGYTF. DNA of the CDR3: TGTGCCAGCAGCTTAACAGGGGACTATGGCTACACCTTC.

The rearrangement joins TRBV5-1 to TRBJ2-5; TRBD2 matches at 12 bases. Looked up from germline, CDR1 is SGHRS and CDR2 is YFSETQ. V trimming: 3 bases; J trimming: 4 bases; junction bases outside the gene matches: 7. The CDR3 spans 16 residues. As DNA, the CDR3 is TGCGCCAGCAGCTGGGGACCTAGCGGGGGGGGAGAGACCCAGTACTTC. This encodes CASSWGPSGGGETQYF.

The chain has TRBV2 and TRBJ1-1; D call uncertain. Germline CDR1 and CDR2: SNHLY and FYNNEI. Trimming stripped 7 bases from V and 0 bases from J, with 12 bases between. The CDR3 loop spans 14 amino acids. The CDR3, as DNA: TGTGCCAGCACCACGGAGTACCTGAACACTGAAGCTTTCTTT. Amino acid sequence: CASTTEYLNTEAFF.

This rearrangement joins TRBV7-9 to TRBJ2-1; no definite D call. Germline CDR1 and CDR2: SEHNR and FQNEAQ (reference sequence). The CDR3 has 13 residues. V lost 3 bases, J lost 5 bases, and 8 bases lay in between. The CDR3 loop is CASSLVTNNEQFF. In DNA, the CDR3 is TGTGCCAGCAGCTTGGTCACTAACAATGAGCAGTTCTTC.

This clone was recorded once. The V gene is TRBV7-3, the J gene TRBJ2-2, with 8 bases matching TRBD1. With V trimmed by 5 bases and J by 0 bases, 5 bases remained unmatched. CDR1 and CDR2 from the germline V gene are SGHTA and FQGTGA. CDR3 size: 16 residues. DNA of the CDR3: TGTGCCAGCAGCCCCCGGACAGGGACGAACACCGGGGAGCTGTTTTTT. Amino acid sequence: CASSPRTGTNTGELFF.

The chain is built from TRBV2 and TRBJ1-6; 8 positions match TRBD1. Germline V gene data show CDR1 as SNHLY and CDR2 as FYNNEI. V lost 6 bases and J lost 9; bases outside the gene matches: 10. This CDR3 has 15 residues. The chain's CDR3 is CASSPVGDRPSPLHF. Written as DNA, the CDR3 is TGTGCCAGCAGCCCTGTGGGGGACAGGCCTTCACCCCTCCACTTT.

V and J are TRBV7-6 and TRBJ2-5, with a possible D match to TRBD1 (6 bases). The CDR3 runs 13 residues. Germline CDR1 and CDR2: SGHVS and FNYEAQ. Between the trimmed V and J ends, which lost 2 bases and 6 bases, there was a span of 10 bases. The CDR3 DNA reads TGTGCCAGCAGCTTAAACAGGGTCAAGACCCAGTACTTC. This encodes CASSLNRVKTQYF.

The CDR3 reads CASRVPGSGGGYTF. The DNA for the CDR3 is TGTGCCAGCAGGGTCCCGGGGTCGGGGGGGGGCTACACCTTC. The chain has TRBV28 and TRBJ1-2; D possibly corresponds to TRBD1 (5 bases). V lost 6 bases and J lost 8, with 19 bases in between. CDR3 length: 14 amino acids. Germline CDR1 is MDHEN and CDR2 is SYDVKM.

This clone was observed a handful of times. V usage is TRBV19 and J usage is TRBJ1-1, with 7 bases aligning to TRBD1. There are 12 residues in the CDR3. Germline lookup yields CDR1 LNHDA and CDR2 SQIVND (reference sequence). With 10 bases clipped from V and 3 bases from J, the junction kept 5 bases outside the gene matches. CDR3 bases: TGTGCCACCGCCCAGGGGGACACTGAAGCTTTCTTT. It yields the protein CATAQGDTEAFF.

The V gene is TRBV5-1, the J gene TRBJ2-5, with TRBD2 matching 10 bases. This CDR3 is built from 15 residues. J lost 10 bases, V lost 0 bases, and 9 bases had no gene match. Germline loops: CDR1 SGHRS, CDR2 YFSETQ. CDR3 DNA sequence: TGCGCCAGCAGCTTGGAGTCTAGCGGGGGTTTGGGCCAGTACTTC. Its translation: CASSLESSGGLGQYF.

The V call is TRBV25-1, the J call TRBJ2-7; possible D gene TRBD1, 6 bases. The CDR3 sequence is 14 residues long. V was shortened by 4 bases and J by 6 bases, with 16 bases between the two germline ends. The V gene's germline CDR1 is MGHDK and CDR2 SYGVNS. The CDR3: CASSVPRGTGEQYF. The CDR3 bases are TGTGCCAGCAGTGTTCCCAGGGGTACGGGCGAGCAGTACTTC.

This clone was seen a handful of times. This chain connects TRBV6-6 to TRBJ1-5, with a possible D match to TRBD1 (6 bases). The V gene lost 6 bases and the J gene lost 9 bases, with 18 bases spanning the gap. Germline V lookup: CDR1 MNHNY, CDR2 SVGAGI (reference sequence). There are 14 residues in the CDR3. The CDR3 loop is CASRAGQGSGPQHF. The CDR3 bases are TGTGCCAGCAGGGCCGGGCAGGGGTCAGGGCCCCAGCATTTT.

This rearrangement joins TRBV12-5 to TRBJ1-2; D may be TRBD1 (6 bases). This CDR3 contains 13 residues. Trimming shortened V by 3 bases and J by 3 bases, and 8 bases separated the two germline ends. Germline V gene lookup returns CDR1 LGHNT and CDR2 FRNRAP. CDR3 sequence: CASGFNRDYGYTF. The CDR3, as DNA: TGTGCTAGTGGTTTTAACAGGGACTATGGCTACACCTTC.

This chain connects TRBV5-1 to TRBJ2-2, with 8 bases matching TRBD1. V was clipped by 2 bases and J by 4 bases; unmatched bases: 4. The CDR3 consists of 15 residues. Germline assignment: CDR1 SGHRS and CDR2 YFSETQ. The CDR3 coding sequence is TGCGCCAGCAGCTTCGAACAGGGGGTCACCGGGGAGCTGTTTTTT. Protein: CASSFEQGVTGELFF.

The V gene is TRBV11-2, the J gene TRBJ1-3, with D unresolved. CDR1 is SGHAT, CDR2 FQNNGV, per germline. The CDR3 loop spans 14 amino acids. V was cut by 3 bases and J by 1 base, with 7 bases left in between. CDR3 DNA sequence: TGTGCCAGCAGCTTCGACGGGTCTGGAAACACCATATATTTT. Translated, it gives CASSFDGSGNTIYF.

V usage is TRBV6-4 and J usage is TRBJ2-2; 12 nucleotides agree with TRBD2. Per germline, CDR1 MRHNA and CDR2 SNTAGT. The CDR3 runs 15 residues. V gave up 5 bases and J gave up 7 bases; unmatched junction bases: 5. The CDR3 here is CASSRLAGAGGELFF. CDR3 nucleotide sequence: TGTGCCAGCAGTCGACTAGCGGGGGCCGGCGGGGAGCTGTTTTTT.

There are a few counts of this clone. The chain employs TRBV19 and TRBJ1-5; D remains ambiguous. The V gene lost 2 bases and the J gene lost 5 bases, with 7 bases spanning the gap. The CDR3 runs to 13 residues. Per the germline V gene, CDR1 is LNHDA and CDR2 is SQIVND (reference sequence). DNA of the CDR3: TGTGCCAGTAGTATAACAGCGGATCAGCCCCAGCATTTT. This translates into CASSITADQPQHF.